A single sample is the source of the 5 T cell receptor beta chains below, sequenced in a study of glioma-infiltrating T cells. TCR alpha and beta CDR3 regions were amplified from RNA using iRepertoire nested multiplex PCR. TCRdb called the multiplex PCR reads again in MiXCR, with one record for every CDR3 protein. The sample holds some 150,000 distinct CDR3 sequences, about 39% seen once. The sequenced sample was glioma tissue, nonneoplastic brain tissue, or PBMCs (not recorded which). The receptors stem from a human donor with low-grade glioma or glioblastoma, undergoing nonglioma brain surgery, or in good health (not recorded which).

This clonotype showed up just once. Germline and junction disagree at one end, which may indicate a read error. The chain combines TRBV20-1 with TRBJ2-7; D ambiguous. Germline CDR1 reads DFQATT; CDR2 reads SNEGSKA (reference sequence). The CDR3 loop spans 12 amino acids. DNA for the CDR3: TGCAGTGTTAGAAACAGTCTCGACGAGCAGTACTTC. This gives the protein CSVRNSLDEQYF.

This chain joins TRBV20-1 and TRBJ2-7, with TRBD1 matching over 8 bases. J lost 6 bases, V lost 6 bases, and 4 bases had no gene match. The CDR3 consists of 11 residues. The germline gives CDR1 DFQATT, CDR2 SNEGSKA (reference sequence). The CDR3 is CSARQGSEQYF. The CDR3 bases are TGCAGTGCGAGACAGGGGAGCGAGCAGTACTTC.

The rearrangement links TRBV3-1 to TRBJ1-1, with D unclear. This CDR3 comprises 16 residues. Looked up from germline, CDR1 is LGHDT and CDR2 is YNNKEL (reference sequence). V shed 0 bases and J shed 5 bases, with 16 bases lying between them. CDR3 sequence reads: CASSQDLVALGTEAFF. CDR3 DNA sequence: TGTGCCAGCAGCCAAGATCTAGTAGCTCTGGGGACTGAAGCTTTCTTT.

This clonotype was found a few times. This chain joins TRBV6-1 and TRBJ2-7, with TRBD2 as a possible D gene (5 bases). V lost 6 bases, J lost 0 bases, and 15 bases lay in between. Looked up from germline, CDR1 is MNHNS and CDR2 is SASEGT. This CDR3 contains 15 residues. CDR3 DNA sequence: TGTGCCAGCAGAAAGAGGAGCGGAAGCTCCTACGAGCAGTACTTC. This sequence encodes CASRKRSGSSYEQYF.

With regard to this clonotype: This likely comes from a read error, as the CDR3 has no conserved phenylalanine or tryptophan at its end. The genes are TRBV6-6 and TRBJ1-1; D unresolved. Trimming removed 7 bases from V and 4 bases from J, with 13 bases in between. The germline V gene encodes CDR1 MNHNY and CDR2 SVGAGI (reference sequence). The CDR3 is made up of 13 amino acids. CDR3 coding DNA: TGTGCCAGCATGGGTCGAGTAGGCACTGAAGCTTTCGTT. Its protein product is CASMGRVGTEAFV.